This T cell receptor beta chain was documented in a study of vaccination and CD4 T cells after COVID-19. Documented time point: late sampling 161 to 241 days after vaccination in three convalescent patients. The treatment was: roughly 10-day PBMC culture with coronavirus spike peptide pools or control peptides (ViraFEST assay). Note on this clonotype: Its specificity is unknown.

An Oncomine TCR Beta short-read assay was used to sequence the DNA from cultured CD4+ T cells. TCRdb re-called the PCR reads with MiXCR, one entry per CDR3 protein. This table has tens of thousands of distinct CDR3 sequences, approximately 30% appearing once. The CDR3 sequence is 12 residues long. Trimming removed 7 bases from V and 6 bases from J, with 12 bases in between. Germline CDR1 is SEHNR and CDR2 is FQNEAQ (reference sequence). The V call is TRBV7-9, the J call TRBJ1-1, with D uncertain. This sequence originates from a human donor who had recovered from COVID-19. The source material was CD4+ T cells from blood, cultured in vitro, sampled about 7 months after SARS-CoV-2 vaccination. In DNA, the CDR3 is TGTGCCAGCACTAGTCCCGTTCCTGAAGCTTTCTTT. Translated: CASTSPVPEAFF.